The T cell receptor beta chain under discussion was sequenced for a study of blood T cells in healthy people across ages. Overall study results and limits: Expanded clonotype changes were possibly confounded by unknown donor CMV status. As naive T cell percentage varied, TCR beta diversity correlated strongly with it. While age rose, TCR beta diversity per million T cells dropped in a roughly linear way.

Points on this clonotype: Its antigen is undetermined.

V was trimmed by 4 bases and J by 10 bases, leaving 10 bases between them. Germline V CDR1 and CDR2: SEHNR, FQNEAQ (reference sequence). The CDR3 length is 11 residues. Together with a sample-barcoded 5' primer, a J-beta primer mix was included in a second PCR lasting roughly 6 to 12 cycles. TCRdb analysed the 5' RACE reads with MiXCR anew, one entry per CDR3 protein. The data hold roughly 1.5 million distinct CDR3 sequences, with 40% to 45% observed a single time. Sequences were obtained from blood. The clonotype originates from a young woman in good health. The chain recombines TRBV7-9 with TRBJ1-2; D is possibly TRBD1 (5 bases). The CDR3 loop is CASSSDIAYTF. CDR3 DNA sequence: TGTGCCAGCAGCTCGGACATCGCCTACACCTTC. Based on the CDR3 plus reference TRBV7-9 and TRBJ1-2, the full variable domain is DTGVSQNPRHKITKRGQNVTFRCDPISEHNRLYWYRQTLGQGPEFLTYFQNEAQLEKSRLLSDRFSAERPKGSFSTLEIQRTEQGDSAMYLCASSSDIAYTFGSGTRLTVV.